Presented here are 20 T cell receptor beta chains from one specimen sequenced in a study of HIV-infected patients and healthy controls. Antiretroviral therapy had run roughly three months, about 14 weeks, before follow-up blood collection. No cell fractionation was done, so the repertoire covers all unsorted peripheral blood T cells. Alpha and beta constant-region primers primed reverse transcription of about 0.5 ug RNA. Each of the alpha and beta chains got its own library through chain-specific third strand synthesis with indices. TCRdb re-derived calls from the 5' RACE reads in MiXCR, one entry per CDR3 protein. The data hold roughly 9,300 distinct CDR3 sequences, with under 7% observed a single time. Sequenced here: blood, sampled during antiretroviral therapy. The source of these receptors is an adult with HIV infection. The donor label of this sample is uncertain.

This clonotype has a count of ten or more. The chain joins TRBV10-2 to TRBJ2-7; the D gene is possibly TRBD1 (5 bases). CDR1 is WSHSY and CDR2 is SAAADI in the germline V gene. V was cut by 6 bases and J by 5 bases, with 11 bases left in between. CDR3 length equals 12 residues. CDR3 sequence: CASSLRAHEQYF. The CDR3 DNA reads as TGCGCCAGCAGCCTCAGGGCACACGAGCAGTACTTC.

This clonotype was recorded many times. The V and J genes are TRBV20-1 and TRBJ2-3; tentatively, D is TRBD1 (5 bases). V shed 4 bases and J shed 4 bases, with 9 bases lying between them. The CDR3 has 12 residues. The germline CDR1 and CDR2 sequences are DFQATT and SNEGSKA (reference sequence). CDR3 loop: CSATGSADTQYF. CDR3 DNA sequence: TGCAGTGCTACAGGGTCGGCAGATACGCAGTATTTT.

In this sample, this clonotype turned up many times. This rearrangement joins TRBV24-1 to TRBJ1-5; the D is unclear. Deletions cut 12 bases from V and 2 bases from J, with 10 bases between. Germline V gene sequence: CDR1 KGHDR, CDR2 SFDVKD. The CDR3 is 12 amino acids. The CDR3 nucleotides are TGTGCCCCTATGATACGCAATCAGCCCCAGCATTTT. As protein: CAPMIRNQPQHF.

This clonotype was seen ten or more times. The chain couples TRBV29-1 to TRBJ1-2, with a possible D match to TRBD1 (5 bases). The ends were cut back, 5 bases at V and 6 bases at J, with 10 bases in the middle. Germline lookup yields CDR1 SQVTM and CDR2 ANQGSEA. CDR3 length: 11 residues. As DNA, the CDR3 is TGCAGCGTTCTGGGGGGGGATGGCTACACCTTC. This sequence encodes CSVLGGDGYTF.

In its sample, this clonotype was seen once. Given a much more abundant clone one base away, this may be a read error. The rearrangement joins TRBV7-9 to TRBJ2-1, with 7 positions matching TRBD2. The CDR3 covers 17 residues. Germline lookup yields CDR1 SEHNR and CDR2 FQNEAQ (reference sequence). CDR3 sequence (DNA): TGTGTCAGCAGCCGACACACCTCTACGGGACTAAACAATGAGCAGTTCTTC. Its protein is CVSSRHTSTGLNNEQFF. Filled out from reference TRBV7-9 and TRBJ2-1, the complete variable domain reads DTGVSQNPRHKITKRGQNVTFRCDPISEHNRLYWYRQTLGQGPEFLTYFQNEAQLEKSRLLSDRFSAERPKGSFSTLEIQRTEQGDSAMYLCVSSRHTSTGLNNEQFFGPGTRLTVL.

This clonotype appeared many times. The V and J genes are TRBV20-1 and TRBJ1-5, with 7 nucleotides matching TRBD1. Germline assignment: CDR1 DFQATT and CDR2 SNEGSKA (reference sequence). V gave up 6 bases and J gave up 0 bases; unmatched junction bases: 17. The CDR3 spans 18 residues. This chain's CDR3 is CSAGTPGQILNSNQPQHF. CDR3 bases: TGCAGTGCCGGAACACCGGGACAGATCCTGAATAGCAATCAGCCCCAGCATTTT.

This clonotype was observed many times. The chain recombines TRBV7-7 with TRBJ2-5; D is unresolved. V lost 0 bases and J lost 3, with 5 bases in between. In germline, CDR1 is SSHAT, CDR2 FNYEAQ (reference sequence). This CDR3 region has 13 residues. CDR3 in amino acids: CASSLAQEETQYF. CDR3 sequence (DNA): TGTGCCAGCAGCTTAGCGCAGGAAGAGACCCAGTACTTC.

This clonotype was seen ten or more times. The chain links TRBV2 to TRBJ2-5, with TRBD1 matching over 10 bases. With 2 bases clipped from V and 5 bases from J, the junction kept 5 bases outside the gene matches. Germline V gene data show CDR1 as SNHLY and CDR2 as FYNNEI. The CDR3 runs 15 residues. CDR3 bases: TGTGCCAGCAGTGAAACGGACAGGGGGTACGAGACCCAGTACTTC. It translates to CASSETDRGYETQYF.

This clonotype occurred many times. Here the CDR3 DNA reads TGTGCCAGCAGCTCGGGAGGGGGTCCCTACGAGCAGTACTTC. This translates into CASSSGGGPYEQYF. The J gene is TRBJ2-7, the V gene TRBV9; 8 positions agree with TRBD2. V shed 4 bases, J shed 2 bases, and the junction held 5 bases outside the gene matches. The CDR3 contains 14 residues. Germline CDR1 SGDLS, CDR2 YYNGEE.

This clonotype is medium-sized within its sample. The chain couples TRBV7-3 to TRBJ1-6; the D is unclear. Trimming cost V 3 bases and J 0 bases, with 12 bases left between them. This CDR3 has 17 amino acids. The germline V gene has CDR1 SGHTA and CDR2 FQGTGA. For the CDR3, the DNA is TGTGCCAGCAGCTTGGACGGTCCGAGCTCCTATAATTCACCCCTCCACTTT. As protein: CASSLDGPSSYNSPLHF. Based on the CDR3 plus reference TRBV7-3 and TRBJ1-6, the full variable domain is GAGVSQTPSNKVTEKGKYVELRCDPISGHTALYWYRQSLGQGPEFLIYFQGTGAADDSGLPNDRFFAVRPEGSVSTLKIQRTERGDSAVYLCASSLDGPSSYNSPLHFGNGTRLTVT.

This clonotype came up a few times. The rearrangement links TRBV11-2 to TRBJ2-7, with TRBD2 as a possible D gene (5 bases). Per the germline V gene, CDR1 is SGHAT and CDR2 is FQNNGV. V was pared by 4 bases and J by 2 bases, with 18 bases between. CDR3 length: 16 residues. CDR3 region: CASSSTKGPFPYEQYF. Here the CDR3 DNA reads TGTGCCAGCAGCTCGACTAAGGGTCCCTTTCCCTACGAGCAGTACTTC.

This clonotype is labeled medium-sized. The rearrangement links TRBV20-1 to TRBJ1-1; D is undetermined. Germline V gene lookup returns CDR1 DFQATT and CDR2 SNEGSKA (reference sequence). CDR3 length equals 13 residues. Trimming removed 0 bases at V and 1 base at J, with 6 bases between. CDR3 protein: CSAREMGNTEAFF. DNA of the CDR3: TGCAGTGCTAGAGAGATGGGGAACACTGAAGCTTTCTTT.

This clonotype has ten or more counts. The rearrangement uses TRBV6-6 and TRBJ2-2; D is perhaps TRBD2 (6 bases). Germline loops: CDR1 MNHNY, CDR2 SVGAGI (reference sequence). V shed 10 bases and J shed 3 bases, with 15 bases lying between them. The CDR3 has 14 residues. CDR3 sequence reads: CATRRGSDTGELFF. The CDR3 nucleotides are TGTGCCACCAGGAGGGGTAGCGACACCGGGGAGCTGTTTTTT.

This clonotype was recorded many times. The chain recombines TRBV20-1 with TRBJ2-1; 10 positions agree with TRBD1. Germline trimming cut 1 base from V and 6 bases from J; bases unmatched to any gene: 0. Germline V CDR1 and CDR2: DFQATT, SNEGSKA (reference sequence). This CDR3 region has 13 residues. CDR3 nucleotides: TGCAGTGCTAGAGGGGACAGGGGCAATGAGCAGTTCTTC. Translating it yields CSARGDRGNEQFF.

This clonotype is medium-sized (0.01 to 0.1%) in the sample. CDR3 nucleotides: TGTGCCAGCAGGACGAGGGTCACAGATACGCAGTATTTT. It translates to CASRTRVTDTQYF. The rearrangement uses TRBV7-2 and TRBJ2-3; D might be TRBD2 (5 bases). Per germline, CDR1 SGHTA and CDR2 FQGNSA. This CDR3 comprises 13 residues. Trimming shortened V by 6 bases and J by 2 bases, and 9 bases separated the two germline ends. The full variable domain, its missing parts supplied by reference TRBV7-2 and TRBJ2-3, is GAGVSQSPSNKVTEKGKDVELRCDPISGHTALYWYRQSLGQGLEFLIYFQGNSAPDKSGLPSDRFSAERTGGSVSTLTIQRTQQEDSAVYLCASRTRVTDTQYFGPGTRLTVL.

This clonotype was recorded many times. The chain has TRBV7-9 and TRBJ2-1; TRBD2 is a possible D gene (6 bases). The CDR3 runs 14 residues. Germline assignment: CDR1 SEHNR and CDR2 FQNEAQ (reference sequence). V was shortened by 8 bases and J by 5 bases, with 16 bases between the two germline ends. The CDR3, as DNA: TGTGCCAGCGGATCTCAAGCGGGCCACAATGAGCAGTTCTTC. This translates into CASGSQAGHNEQFF.

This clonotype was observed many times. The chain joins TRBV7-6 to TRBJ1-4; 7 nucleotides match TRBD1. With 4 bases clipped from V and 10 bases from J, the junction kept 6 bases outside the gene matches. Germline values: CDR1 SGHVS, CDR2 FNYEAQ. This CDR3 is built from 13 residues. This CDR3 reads CASSSGTDAKLFF. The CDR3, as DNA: TGTGCCAGCAGCTCGGGGACAGACGCAAAACTGTTTTTT.

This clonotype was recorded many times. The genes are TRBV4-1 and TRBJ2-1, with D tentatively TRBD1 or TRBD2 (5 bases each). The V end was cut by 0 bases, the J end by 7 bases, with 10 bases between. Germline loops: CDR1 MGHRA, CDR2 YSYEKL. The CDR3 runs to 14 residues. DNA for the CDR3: TGCGCCAGCAGCCAAGAACGGGGCCCAAATGAGCAGTTCTTC. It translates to CASSQERGPNEQFF.

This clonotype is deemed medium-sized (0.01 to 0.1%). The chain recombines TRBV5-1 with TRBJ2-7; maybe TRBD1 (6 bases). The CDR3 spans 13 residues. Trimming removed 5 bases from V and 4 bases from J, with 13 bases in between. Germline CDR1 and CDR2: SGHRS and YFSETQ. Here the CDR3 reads CASSHPQGYEQYF. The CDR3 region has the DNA TGCGCCAGCAGTCACCCTCAGGGGTACGAGCAGTACTTC.

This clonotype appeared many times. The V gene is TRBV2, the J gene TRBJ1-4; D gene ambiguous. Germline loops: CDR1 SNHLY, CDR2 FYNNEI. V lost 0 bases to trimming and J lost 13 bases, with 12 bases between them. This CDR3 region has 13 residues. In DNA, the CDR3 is TGTGCCAGCAGTGAAGCGCTTGCTTATGGACTGTTTTTT. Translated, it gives CASSEALAYGLFF.